This T cell receptor (beta chain) was obtained from a study of response to subunit inactivated influenza vaccine. This clonotype occurred a few times. Its antigen is not known. Regarding the study as a whole: The authors put forward the suggestion that each seasonal influenza vaccination may bring in only a limited number of new T cells.

Each CDR3 protein gets one entry after TCRdb re-called the RT-PCR reads with MiXCR. The sample records 290,000 or so distinct CDR3 sequences, about 20% being singletons. This CDR3 is 17 amino acids long. The V segment lost 0 bases and the J segment 6 bases; nucleotides outside the gene matches: 8. Germline V CDR1 and CDR2: LGHDT, YNNKEL (reference sequence). The sample here was PBMCs from blood, taken about 19 months after vaccination. This receptor was identified in a man aged 45 to 70 who received an inactivated influenza vaccine. This chain links TRBV3-1 with TRBJ1-6, with TRBD1 matching 7 bases. The CDR3 sequence: CASSQEGIDRVNSPLHF. CDR3 coding DNA: TGTGCCAGCAGCCAAGAAGGAATAGACAGGGTTAATTCACCCCTCCACTTT.